Below are 18 T cell receptor beta chains sequenced from a single sample in a study of T cell responses to AZD1222 COVID-19 vaccine. Profiling relied on immunoSEQ multiplex PCR, and the TCRdb table lists in-frame clones only, not all of them. The table lists some 130,000 clones, approximately 94% of them singletons. The source material was peripheral blood, sampled on day 0 of AZD1222 vaccination. Receptors were obtained from an adult in good health.

This rearrangement joins TRBV28 to TRBJ1-4; 10 nucleotides align to TRBD1. V shed 6 bases, J shed 7 bases, and the junction held 5 bases outside the gene matches. Germline V gene data show CDR1 as MDHEN and CDR2 as SYDVKM. The CDR3 is 14 residues long. CDR3 DNA sequence: TGTGCCAGCAGCCGACAGGGGGCGTTTGAAAAACTGTTTTTT. Its protein product is CASSRQGAFEKLFF.

The gene calls are TRBV6-1 and TRBJ1-4; 8 nucleotides align to TRBD1. Germline values: CDR1 MNHNS, CDR2 SASEGT. The CDR3 runs to 15 residues. V lost 3 bases, J lost 7 bases, and 7 bases stayed unmatched. The CDR3: CASSEIYGTGEKLFF. Here the CDR3 DNA reads TGTGCCAGCAGTGAGATTTACGGGACAGGTGAAAAACTGTTTTTT.

The chain carries TRBV5-1 and TRBJ2-3; the D is unclear. The CDR3 is made up of 12 amino acids. Trimming took 2 bases from V and 6 from J, leaving 7 bases between them. Germline CDR1 is SGHRS and CDR2 is YFSETQ. Here the CDR3 reads CASSLSFDTQYF. The CDR3 DNA reads TGCGCCAGCAGCTTATCCTTCGATACGCAGTATTTT.

The chain uses TRBV28 and TRBJ1-2, with a possible D match to TRBD1 (5 bases). The CDR3 consists of 12 residues. Trimming removed 6 bases at V and 4 bases at J, with 9 bases between. Germline V gene data show CDR1 as MDHEN and CDR2 as SYDVKM. The CDR3 protein is CASSMTVYGYTF. CDR3 bases: TGTGCCAGCAGCATGACAGTCTATGGCTACACCTTC.

The chain couples TRBV4-2 to TRBJ1-5; D may be TRBD1 (5 bases). This CDR3 contains 16 residues. Germline V lookup: CDR1 LGHNA, CDR2 YNFKEQ. V was shortened by 2 bases and J by 2 bases, with 13 bases between the two germline ends. The CDR3 loop reads CASSQSGGTGNQPQHF. In DNA, the CDR3 is TGTGCCAGCAGCCAAAGTGGAGGGACTGGCAATCAGCCCCAGCATTTT.

The chain links TRBV19 to TRBJ1-1; the match to TRBD1 covers 8 bases. The junction had 5 bases not matched to a gene; V was cut back by 4 bases and J by 4 bases. The CDR3 contains 14 residues. Per the germline V gene, CDR1 is LNHDA and CDR2 is SQIVND (reference sequence). This chain's CDR3 is CASSTGQGATEAFF. In nucleotides, the CDR3 is TGTGCCAGTAGTACCGGACAGGGTGCCACTGAAGCTTTCTTT.

This chain uses TRBV29-1 with TRBJ2-3; D may be TRBD1 (6 bases). The CDR3 length is 13 residues. V was clipped by 7 bases and J by 2 bases, with 13 bases between them. Germline values: CDR1 SQVTM, CDR2 ANQGSEA. CDR3 sequence: CSESGDTTDTQYF. The DNA for the CDR3 is TGCAGCGAATCAGGGGACACCACAGATACGCAGTATTTT.

The V call is TRBV11-3, the J call TRBJ2-7, with D possibly TRBD2 on 6 matching bases. Per germline, CDR1 SGHNT and CDR2 YENEEA. V lost 3 bases and J 7 bases, leaving 16 bases between the germline ends. This CDR3 contains 14 residues. Here the CDR3 reads CASSFSTAGGEQYF. The CDR3 nucleotides read TGTGCCAGCAGCTTCTCGACAGCTGGGGGGGAGCAGTACTTC.

This clone was detected once. The rearrangement links TRBV7-9 to TRBJ1-1; 7 bases align to TRBD1. The germline gives CDR1 SEHNR, CDR2 FQNEAQ (reference sequence). V shed 6 bases and J 0 bases; nucleotides not matched to a gene: 1. The CDR3 consists of 13 residues. The CDR3 loop reads CASRGTVNTEAFF. The CDR3 region has the DNA TGTGCCAGCAGGGGGACAGTGAACACTGAAGCTTTCTTT.

This sequence joins TRBV27 and TRBJ2-7; possible D gene TRBD2, 6 bases. The germline gives CDR1 MNHEY, CDR2 SMNVEV (reference sequence). Trimming took off 4 bases at V and 0 bases at J, with 19 bases between the two ends. This CDR3 is 17 amino acids long. DNA of the CDR3: TGTGCCAGCAGTTCGCCCCTCCGGGGGAGAAACTCCTACGAGCAGTACTTC. Its protein is CASSSPLRGRNSYEQYF.

The rearrangement links TRBV7-3 to TRBJ1-1; maybe TRBD1 (5 bases). CDR3 length: 13 residues. V was cut by 0 bases and J by 3 bases, with 5 bases left in between. Germline-derived CDR1 and CDR2 are SGHTA and FQGTGA. The CDR3, as DNA: TGTGCCAGCAGCTTAACCAGGGACACTGAAGCTTTCTTT. Translation: CASSLTRDTEAFF. Looking up the rest from reference TRBV7-3 and TRBJ1-1 gives the full variable domain: GAGVSQTPSNKVTEKGKYVELRCDPISGHTALYWYRQSLGQGPEFLIYFQGTGAADDSGLPNDRFFAVRPEGSVSTLKIQRTERGDSAVYLCASSLTRDTEAFFGQGTRLTVV.

The V gene is TRBV27, the J gene TRBJ1-2; D uncertain. V gave up 6 bases and J gave up 3 bases, with 5 bases separating them. Germline loops: CDR1 MNHEY, CDR2 SMNVEV (reference sequence). The CDR3 is made up of 11 amino acids. CDR3 sequence: CASRTDYGYTF. CDR3 coding DNA: TGTGCCAGCAGAACAGACTATGGCTACACCTTC.

This chain joins TRBV6-5 and TRBJ1-1; TRBD1 is a possible D gene (5 bases). V was cut by 0 bases and J by 5 bases, with 13 bases left in between. Looked up from germline, CDR1 is MNHEY and CDR2 is SVGAGI. This CDR3 is 15 amino acids long. In nucleotides, the CDR3 is TGTGCCAGCAGTTACTCGACGAAGGGACGTACTGAAGCTTTCTTT. It is translated as CASSYSTKGRTEAFF.

The gene calls are TRBV30 and TRBJ2-7, with D possibly being TRBD2 (6 bases). CDR3 length: 15 residues. Trimming left V 4 bases short and J 0 bases short, with 16 bases between. The germline CDR1 and CDR2 sequences are GTSNPN and SVGIG (reference sequence). This CDR3 is CAWIRPGLSSYEQYF. In DNA form, the CDR3 reads TGTGCCTGGATTAGACCGGGACTGAGCTCCTACGAGCAGTACTTC.

This sequence joins TRBV18 and TRBJ1-5, with 11 bases matching TRBD1. The CDR3 contains 15 residues. The V gene end was trimmed by 6 bases and the J gene end by 7 bases; junction bases not matched to a gene: 8. Germline CDR1 is KGHSH and CDR2 is LQKENI. The CDR3 region is CASSPRTGGEQPQHF. The CDR3 DNA sequence: TGTGCCAGCTCTCCAAGGACAGGGGGCGAGCAGCCCCAGCATTTT.

The rearrangement joins TRBV5-6 to TRBJ2-7, with 10 bases lining up with TRBD2. The CDR3 contains 16 residues. The ends lost 1 base at V and 1 base at J; junction bases unmatched: 5. Looked up from germline, CDR1 is SGHDT and CDR2 is YYEEEE. The CDR3 here is CASSLPGTSASYEQYF. The CDR3 DNA reads TGTGCCAGCAGCTTGCCCGGGACTAGCGCTTCCTACGAGCAGTACTTC.

V gene TRBV7-3 combines with J gene TRBJ2-5; 8 nucleotides line up with TRBD2. The CDR3 is 13 amino acids. V lost 6 bases to trimming and J lost 5 bases; unmatched junction nucleotides: 5. Germline values: CDR1 SGHTA, CDR2 FQGTGA. For the CDR3, the DNA is TGTGCCAGCAGGTCCCCGGGGGGGGAGACCCAGTACTTC. This codes for CASRSPGGETQYF.

This chain uses TRBV5-1 with TRBJ2-3; D is unresolved. V lost 4 bases and J 0 bases, leaving 6 bases between the germline ends. Germline assignment: CDR1 SGHRS and CDR2 YFSETQ. CDR3 size: 13 residues. The CDR3 protein is CASSVPSTDTQYF. CDR3 DNA: TGCGCCAGCAGCGTCCCTAGCACAGATACGCAGTATTTT. The whole variable domain, remainder taken from reference TRBV5-1 and TRBJ2-3, is KAGVTQTPRYLIKTRGQQVTLSCSPISGHRSVSWYQQTPGQGLQFLFEYFSETQRNKGNFPGRFSGRQFSNSRSEMNVSTLELGDSALYLCASSVPSTDTQYFGPGTRLTVL.